Below, 30 T cell receptor beta chains from the same sample are listed, as sequenced in a study of PD-L1 blockade in urothelial cancer. This table comes from immunoSEQ multiplex PCR, and its TCRdb copy is limited to in-frame clones, with some not included. Among approximately 46,000 clones listed, 70% to 90% were seen once. Material: PBMCs, obtained around atezolizumab (anti-PD-L1) treatment. Receptors originate from a man between 60 and 75 years old with urothelial cancer.

The rearrangement joins TRBV9 to TRBJ2-2; 7 bases match TRBD2. J lost 4 bases, V lost 0 bases, and 3 bases had no gene match. The CDR3 loop spans 15 amino acids. CDR1 and CDR2 (germline): SGDLS, YYNGEE. This CDR3 is CASSVGGRGTGELFF. DNA of the CDR3: TGTGCCAGCAGCGTAGGTGGGAGGGGCACCGGGGAGCTGTTTTTT.

The V and J genes are TRBV27 and TRBJ2-2; D unclear. Trimming stripped 0 bases from V and 4 bases from J, with 6 bases between. This CDR3 is built from 14 residues. Germline V gives CDR1 MNHEY, CDR2 SMNVEV (reference sequence). The CDR3 here is CASSLSRVTGELFF. The CDR3 coding sequence is TGTGCCAGCAGTTTATCTCGGGTCACCGGGGAGCTGTTTTTT.

The rearrangement joins TRBV5-1 to TRBJ1-5; 11 bases are a match to TRBD1. This CDR3 is built from 17 residues. J was trimmed by 0 bases and V by 5 bases; bases with no gene match: 7. Germline CDR1 and CDR2: SGHRS and YFSETQ. For the CDR3, the DNA is TGCGCCAGCAGTCCTGGACAGGGGGCTTATAGCAATCAGCCCCAGCATTTT. Translating it yields CASSPGQGAYSNQPQHF.

On this clone itself: Other DNA variants within this sample encode the same CDR3. The chain employs TRBV7-9 and TRBJ2-3; TRBD1 agrees at 8 bases. In germline, CDR1 is SEHNR, CDR2 FQNEAQ (reference sequence). This CDR3 is 13 amino acids long. J gave up 3 bases and V 8 bases, and 4 bases lay outside the gene matches. The CDR3 sequence: CASSRTGTDTQYF. CDR3 nucleotides: TGTGCCAGCTCCCGGACAGGGACAGATACGCAGTATTTT.

The chain links TRBV6-1 to TRBJ1-5; 8 positions agree with TRBD1. The J segment lost 4 bases and the V segment lost 7 bases, leaving 6 bases of the junction unmatched. From germline, CDR1 is MNHNS and CDR2 SASEGT. This CDR3 spans 14 amino acids. The CDR3: CASTDRQGNQPQHF. For the CDR3, the DNA is TGTGCCAGCACTGACCGACAGGGGAATCAGCCCCAGCATTTT.

The chain joins TRBV28 to TRBJ1-2, with a weak D call TRBD1 (6 bases). CDR1 is MDHEN and CDR2 is SYDVKM in the germline V gene. The germline V and J ends were trimmed by 7 bases and 2 bases, with 11 bases remaining between them. This CDR3 region has 13 residues. The DNA of the CDR3 is TGTGCCAGCACCCCGGACAGAAACTATGGCTACACCTTC. This sequence encodes CASTPDRNYGYTF.

The gene calls are TRBV30 and TRBJ2-7; D is perhaps TRBD2 (5 bases). The CDR3 is made up of 13 amino acids. Germline V gives CDR1 GTSNPN, CDR2 SVGIG (reference sequence). Trimming removed 0 bases from V and 7 bases from J, with 13 bases in between. The CDR3 DNA follows: TGTGCCTGGAGTGTAATGGGTCGGGATGAGCAGTACTTC. Its protein is CAWSVMGRDEQYF.

The rearrangement links TRBV7-9 to TRBJ1-2, with D perhaps TRBD1 (5 bases). The CDR3 is made up of 17 amino acids. V was cut by 0 bases and J by 7 bases, with 21 bases left in between. CDR1 is SEHNR and CDR2 is FQNEAQ in the germline V gene (reference sequence). The CDR3 protein is CASSLATVKGASSGYTF. Written as DNA, the CDR3 is TGTGCCAGCAGCTTAGCGACTGTAAAAGGGGCCTCCTCTGGCTACACCTTC.

This chain uses TRBV2 with TRBJ2-3; maybe TRBD2 (7 bases). V was pared by 10 bases and J by 2 bases, with 19 bases between. This CDR3 spans 15 amino acids. The germline V gene encodes CDR1 SNHLY and CDR2 FYNNEI. In nucleotides, the CDR3 is TGTGCCACCAGGAAGGAGGGGGGGGCCACAGATACGCAGTATTTT. Translated, it gives CATRKEGGATDTQYF.

The chain couples TRBV4-3 to TRBJ1-6; 7 nucleotides align to TRBD1. Germline values: CDR1 LGHNA, CDR2 YSLEER. The CDR3 is 15 residues long. Trimming cost V 2 bases and J 8 bases; bases outside gene matches: 6. The CDR3 protein is CASSQNTGEYSPLHF. The CDR3, as DNA: TGCGCCAGCAGCCAAAATACAGGGGAGTATTCACCCCTCCACTTT.

This clone came up once. CDR3 sequence reads: CASSSPGTGSYEQYF. The CDR3 region has the DNA TGTGCCAGCAGTTCACCCGGGACAGGGTCCTACGAGCAGTACTTC. This chain uses TRBV28 with TRBJ2-7, with 9 bases lining up with TRBD1. After removal of 4 bases from V and 1 base from J, the junction contained 5 bases not matched to a gene. The CDR3 length is 15 residues. Germline V CDR1 and CDR2: MDHEN, SYDVKM.

The V call is TRBV5-4, the J call TRBJ2-7; 7 nucleotides align to TRBD1. Germline-derived CDR1 and CDR2 are SGHNT and YYREEE (reference sequence). The CDR3 length is 13 residues. The V gene end was trimmed by 4 bases and the J gene end by 3 bases; junction bases not matched to a gene: 4. CDR3 coding DNA: TGTGCCAGCAGCCGGGACAGCAACTACGAGCAGTACTTC. Its translation: CASSRDSNYEQYF.

CDR3 in amino acids: CASSKKTQTGSGANVLTF. The CDR3 DNA sequence: TGTGCCAGCAGCAAAAAAACTCAAACAGGGTCTGGGGCCAACGTCCTGACTTTC. This sequence joins TRBV21-1 and TRBJ2-6; the table calls TRBD1, which could not be checked here. TRBV21-1 has pseudogene status. The CDR3 covers 18 residues.

The chain carries TRBV19 and TRBJ1-3; no clear D gene. Germline V gene sequence: CDR1 LNHDA, CDR2 SQIVND (reference sequence). The CDR3 totals 12 residues. V was trimmed by 3 bases and J by 8 bases, leaving 8 bases between them. DNA of the CDR3: TGTGCCAGTAGTATCTGGAGGGACACCATATATTTT. This sequence encodes CASSIWRDTIYF.

The genes are TRBV7-2 and TRBJ2-2; the D gene is possibly TRBD1 (6 bases). Germline loops: CDR1 SGHTA, CDR2 FQGNSA. The V end was cut by 0 bases, the J end by 5 bases, with 13 bases between. The CDR3 length is 16 residues. CDR3 bases: TGTGCCAGCAGCTTAGCGCTCACAGGGAATACCGGGGAGCTGTTTTTT. Its translation: CASSLALTGNTGELFF.

The chain couples TRBV7-9 to TRBJ2-7; 10 bases line up with TRBD2. V dropped 2 bases and J dropped 2; count of bases not matched to a gene: 0. The CDR3 is 14 residues long. Germline V lookup: CDR1 SEHNR, CDR2 FQNEAQ (reference sequence). CDR3 residues: CASSLSGGAYEQYF. The CDR3, as DNA: TGTGCCAGCAGCTTAAGCGGGGGGGCCTACGAGCAGTACTTC.

V usage is TRBV5-1 and J usage is TRBJ2-2; 9 bases agree with TRBD1. J lost 1 base, V lost 3 bases, and 4 bases had no gene match. Germline loops: CDR1 SGHRS, CDR2 YFSETQ. There are 16 residues in the CDR3. CDR3 in amino acids: CASSSRDRVNTGELFF. CDR3 DNA sequence: TGCGCCAGCAGCTCCAGGGACAGGGTGAACACCGGGGAGCTGTTTTTT. Full variable domain (rest looked up from reference TRBV5-1 and TRBJ2-2): KAGVTQTPRYLIKTRGQQVTLSCSPISGHRSVSWYQQTPGQGLQFLFEYFSETQRNKGNFPGRFSGRQFSNSRSEMNVSTLELGDSALYLCASSSRDRVNTGELFFGEGSRLTVL.

The chain carries TRBV6-6 and TRBJ2-2, with 9 bases matching TRBD2. After removal of 7 bases from V and 2 bases from J, the junction contained 8 bases not matched to a gene. The CDR3 extends over 16 amino acids. Germline CDR1 and CDR2: MNHNY and SVGAGI (reference sequence). CDR3 nucleotide sequence: TGTGCCAGCAACCTAAGCGGGGGGCCTAACACCGGGGAGCTGTTTTTT. Its translation: CASNLSGGPNTGELFF.

The chain's CDR3 is CASSEAGRGAETQYF. The CDR3 DNA reads as TGTGCCAGTAGTGAAGCGGGACGAGGGGCAGAGACCCAGTACTTC. This sequence joins TRBV19 and TRBJ2-5, with 7 bases identical to TRBD2. From germline, CDR1 is LNHDA and CDR2 SQIVND (reference sequence). Germline trimming cut 5 bases from V and 4 bases from J; bases unmatched to any gene: 10. The CDR3 totals 15 residues.

V usage is TRBV7-3 and J usage is TRBJ2-2, with 7 bases lining up with TRBD2. Unmatched junction bases numbered 8, after V lost 3 bases and J lost 4 bases. The CDR3 contains 16 residues. The germline V gene encodes CDR1 SGHTA and CDR2 FQGTGA. This CDR3 is CASSFAGTGGTGELFF. The CDR3 nucleotides are TGTGCCAGCAGCTTCGCCGGGACGGGGGGCACCGGGGAGCTGTTTTTT.

The J gene is TRBJ1-6, the V gene TRBV27; D is possibly TRBD1 (5 bases). There are 16 residues in the CDR3. V lost 3 bases and J 0 bases, leaving 9 bases between the germline ends. CDR1 and CDR2 from the germline V gene are MNHEY and SMNVEV (reference sequence). Here the CDR3 DNA reads TGTGCCAGCAGTTTCTCGGGGGTCTCCTATAATTCACCCCTCCACTTT. Its translation is CASSFSGVSYNSPLHF.

This sequence joins TRBV11-1 and TRBJ1-6; 9 bases are a match to TRBD1. V lost 5 bases and J lost 7; bases outside the gene matches: 3. Per germline, CDR1 SGHAT and CDR2 FQDESV (reference sequence). The CDR3 extends over 14 amino acids. This chain's CDR3 is CASSTDRGNSPLHF. As DNA, the CDR3 is TGTGCCAGCAGCACGGACAGGGGAAATTCACCCCTCCACTTT.

This clone was picked up one time. CDR3 DNA: TGTGCCAGCAGCTCGGCGGGGGGTTTCCAAGAGACCCAGTACTTC. Translation gives CASSSAGGFQETQYF. The chain combines TRBV11-2 with TRBJ2-5; 8 positions match TRBD2. Per the germline V gene, CDR1 is SGHAT and CDR2 is FQNNGV. V shed 4 bases, J shed 1 base, and the junction held 5 bases outside the gene matches. The length of the CDR3 is 15 residues.

The chain is built from TRBV11-1 and TRBJ2-7, with D perhaps TRBD1 (6 bases). The V gene's germline CDR1 is SGHAT and CDR2 FQDESV (reference sequence). Trimming cost V 0 bases and J 6 bases, with 6 bases left between them. The CDR3 length is 12 residues. Here the CDR3 reads CASSLARGEQYF. The CDR3 nucleotides are TGTGCCAGCAGCTTAGCCAGGGGCGAGCAGTACTTC.

The chain combines TRBV5-1 with TRBJ1-3, with D maybe TRBD1 (6 bases). Trimming left V 0 bases short and J 0 bases short, with 7 bases between. Germline CDR1 SGHRS, CDR2 YFSETQ. The length of the CDR3 is 15 residues. The CDR3, as DNA: TGCGCCAGCAGCTTGGCAGGGGACTCTGGAAACACCATATATTTT. This codes for CASSLAGDSGNTIYF. The variable domain in full, with the rest retrieved from reference TRBV5-1 and TRBJ1-3, is KAGVTQTPRYLIKTRGQQVTLSCSPISGHRSVSWYQQTPGQGLQFLFEYFSETQRNKGNFPGRFSGRQFSNSRSEMNVSTLELGDSALYLCASSLAGDSGNTIYFGEGSWLTVV.

This clone occurred once. V and J are TRBV19 and TRBJ1-5; TRBD1 is a possible D gene (6 bases). The CDR3 is 16 residues long. The germline V gene has CDR1 LNHDA and CDR2 SQIVND (reference sequence). V lost 7 bases, J lost 0 bases, and 16 bases lay in between. Here the CDR3 reads CASKPGQEISNQPQHF. CDR3 DNA: TGTGCCAGTAAACCGGGACAAGAAATTAGCAATCAGCCCCAGCATTTT.

The chain uses TRBV7-9 and TRBJ1-1; 10 nucleotides line up with TRBD1. The V segment lost 5 bases and the J segment 1 base; nucleotides outside the gene matches: 4. The CDR3 loop spans 15 amino acids. The germline gives CDR1 SEHNR, CDR2 FQNEAQ (reference sequence). The CDR3 is CASSARQGANTEAFF. DNA of the CDR3: TGTGCCAGCAGCGCACGACAGGGGGCGAACACTGAAGCTTTCTTT.

The DNA of the CDR3 is TGTGCCAGCAGCCCCGACATCTCCGGGAACACCGGGGAGCTGTTTTTT. This codes for CASSPDISGNTGELFF. This sequence joins TRBV5-8 and TRBJ2-2; D call uncertain. Trimming cost V 4 bases and J 1 base, with 14 bases left between them. The CDR3 is 16 amino acids. Germline V lookup: CDR1 SGHTS, CDR2 YDEGEE.

The V and J genes are TRBV29-1 and TRBJ1-2; TRBD1 aligns across 10 bases. Germline-derived CDR1 and CDR2 are SQVTM and ANQGSEA. V lost 5 bases to trimming and J lost 6 bases; unmatched junction nucleotides: 6. The CDR3 loop spans 13 amino acids. DNA for the CDR3: TGCAGCGTTTGGGACAGGGGACGCGATGGCTACACCTTC. It translates to CSVWDRGRDGYTF.

This rearrangement joins TRBV10-3 to TRBJ1-2; 9 positions agree with TRBD1. The CDR3 is 16 residues long. Germline V gene data show CDR1 as ENHRY and CDR2 as SYGVKD. J was trimmed by 4 bases and V by 0 bases; bases with no gene match: 6. The CDR3 spells CAISESKGQGGYGYTF. The CDR3 DNA is TGTGCCATCAGTGAGTCGAAGGGACAGGGCGGCTATGGCTACACCTTC.